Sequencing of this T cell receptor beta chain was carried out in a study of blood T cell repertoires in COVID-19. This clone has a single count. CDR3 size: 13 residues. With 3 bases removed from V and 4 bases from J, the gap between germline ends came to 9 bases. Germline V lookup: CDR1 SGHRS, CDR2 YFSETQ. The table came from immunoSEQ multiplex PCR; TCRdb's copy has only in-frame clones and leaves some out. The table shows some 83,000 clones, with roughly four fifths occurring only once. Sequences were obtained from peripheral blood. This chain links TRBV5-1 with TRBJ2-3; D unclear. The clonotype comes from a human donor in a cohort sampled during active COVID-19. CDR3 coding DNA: TGCGCCAGCAGCTCTACTGTGGCAGATACGCAGTATTTT. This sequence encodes CASSSTVADTQYF. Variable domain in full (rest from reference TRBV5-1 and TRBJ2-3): KAGVTQTPRYLIKTRGQQVTLSCSPISGHRSVSWYQQTPGQGLQFLFEYFSETQRNKGNFPGRFSGRQFSNSRSEMNVSTLELGDSALYLCASSSTVADTQYFGPGTRLTVL.